This T cell receptor beta chain was identified during a study of CD4 and CD8 cells across lung adenocarcinoma regions. Samples came from patients with localized non-small cell lung adenocarcinoma. The CDR3 covers 15 residues. Trimming cost V 5 bases and J 4 bases; bases outside gene matches: 2. CDR1 is MNHNS, CDR2 SASEGT, per germline. This clonotype was detected once. Using its own MiXCR run on the PCR reads, TCRdb lists one record per CDR3 protein. Found here are 3,000 or so distinct CDR3 sequences, 64% of them singletons; the top ten hold over 15%. This chain links TRBV6-1 with TRBJ2-1; 13 bases align to TRBD2. The material sequenced was CD4+ T cells from the margin of a lung tumor. The clonotype comes from a female donor with lung adenocarcinoma. The CD4 and CD8 labels of this study may be unreliable. Written as DNA, the CDR3 is TGTGCCAGCAGTCCGGGACTAGCGGGGTACAATGAGCAGTTCTTC. This translates into CASSPGLAGYNEQFF.